The entry that follows covers one T cell receptor beta chain sequence. The sample originates from a study of control samples from healthy donors and cancer patients. Germline V lookup: CDR1 SNHLY, CDR2 FYNNEI. The CDR3 has 16 residues. V was cut by 3 bases and J by 4 bases, with 18 bases left in between. TCRdb keeps only in-frame clones here, not all; method: immunoSEQ multiplex PCR. The repertoire includes around 250,000 clones, more than 65% of them detected once, and about an eighth sits in the top ten. V is TRBV2 and J is TRBJ2-5, with a weak D call TRBD1 (6 bases). This clonotype originated in a woman aged 55-75 years with lung cancer. Sequences were obtained from PBMCs. The chain's CDR3 is CASSEPKSGQPETQYF. CDR3 bases: TGTGCCAGCAGTGAGCCCAAATCCGGACAGCCAGAGACCCAGTACTTC.